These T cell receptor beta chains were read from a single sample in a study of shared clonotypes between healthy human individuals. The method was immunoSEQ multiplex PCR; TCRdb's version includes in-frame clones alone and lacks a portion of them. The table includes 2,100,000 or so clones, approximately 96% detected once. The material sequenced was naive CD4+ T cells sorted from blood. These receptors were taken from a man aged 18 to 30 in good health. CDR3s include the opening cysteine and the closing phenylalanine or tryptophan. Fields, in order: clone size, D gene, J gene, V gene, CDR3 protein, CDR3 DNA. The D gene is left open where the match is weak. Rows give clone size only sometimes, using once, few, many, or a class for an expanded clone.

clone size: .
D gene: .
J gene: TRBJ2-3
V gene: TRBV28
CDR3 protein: CASSPPNSVGYTQYF
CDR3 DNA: TGTGCCAGCAGTCCCCCGAATAGCGTGGGATATACGCAGTATTTT

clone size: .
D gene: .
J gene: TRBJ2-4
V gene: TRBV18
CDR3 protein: CASSMLRTLADIQYF
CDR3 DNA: TGTGCCAGCTCAATGCTCAGGACCCTCGCGGACATTCAGTACTTC

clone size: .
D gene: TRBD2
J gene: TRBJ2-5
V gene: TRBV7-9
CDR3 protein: CASSLGLAGGMGETQYF
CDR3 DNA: TGTGCCAGCAGCTTGGGACTAGCGGGAGGAATGGGAGAGACCCAGTACTTC

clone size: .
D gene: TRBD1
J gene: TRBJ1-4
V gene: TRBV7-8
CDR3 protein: CASSSVIRGREKLFF
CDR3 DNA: TGTGCCAGCAGCTCTGTTATTAGGGGGCGAGAAAAACTGTTTTTT

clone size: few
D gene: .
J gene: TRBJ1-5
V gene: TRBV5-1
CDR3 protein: CASSDWQNNQPQHF
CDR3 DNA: TGCGCCAGCAGCGACTGGCAAAACAATCAGCCCCAGCATTTT

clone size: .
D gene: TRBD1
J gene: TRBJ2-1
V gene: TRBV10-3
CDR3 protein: CAISDKGTGREGEQFF
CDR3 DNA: TGTGCCATCAGTGACAAAGGGACAGGGAGAGAGGGCGAGCAGTTCTTC

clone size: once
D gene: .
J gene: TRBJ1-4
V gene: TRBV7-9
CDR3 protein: CASSLDEKLFF
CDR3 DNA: TGTGCCAGCAGCTTAGATGAAAAACTGTTTTTT

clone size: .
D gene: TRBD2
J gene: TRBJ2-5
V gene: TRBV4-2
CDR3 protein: CASSPRTSGDQETQYF
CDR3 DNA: TGTGCCAGCAGCCCCAGGACTAGCGGGGATCAAGAGACCCAGTACTTC

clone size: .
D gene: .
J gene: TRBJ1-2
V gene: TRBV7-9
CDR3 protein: CASSSGAANYGYTF
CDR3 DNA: TGTGCCAGCAGCTCCGGGGCAGCTAACTATGGCTACACCTTC

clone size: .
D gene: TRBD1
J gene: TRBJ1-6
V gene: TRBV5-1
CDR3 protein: CASSPGTGVSSPLHF
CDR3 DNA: TGCGCCAGCAGCCCAGGGACAGGGGTAAGCTCACCCCTCCACTTT

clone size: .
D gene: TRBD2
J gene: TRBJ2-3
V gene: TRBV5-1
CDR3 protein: CASSRDYITDTQYF
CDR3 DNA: TGCGCCAGCAGCCGGGACTACATCACAGATACGCAGTATTTT

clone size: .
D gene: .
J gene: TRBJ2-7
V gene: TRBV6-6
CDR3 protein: CASSYSGPYEQYF
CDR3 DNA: TGTGCCAGCAGTTACTCCGGGCCCTACGAGCAGTACTTC

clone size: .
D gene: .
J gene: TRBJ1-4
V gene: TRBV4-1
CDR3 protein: CASSQASGNEKLFF
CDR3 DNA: TGCGCCAGCAGCCAAGCTTCAGGTAACGAAAAACTGTTTTTT

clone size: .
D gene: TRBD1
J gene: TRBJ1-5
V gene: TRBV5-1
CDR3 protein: CASSLAPTGGNQPQHF
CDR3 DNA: TGCGCCAGCAGCTTGGCGCCGACAGGGGGTAATCAGCCCCAGCATTTT

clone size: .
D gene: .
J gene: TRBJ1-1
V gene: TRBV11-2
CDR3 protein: CASSPPRRNTEAFF
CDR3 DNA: TGTGCCAGCAGCCCCCCCCGCAGGAACACTGAAGCTTTCTTT

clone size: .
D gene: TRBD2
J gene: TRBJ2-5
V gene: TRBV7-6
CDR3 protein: CASSSPGLVETQYF
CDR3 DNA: TGTGCCAGCAGCTCACCGGGACTAGTGGAGACCCAGTACTTC

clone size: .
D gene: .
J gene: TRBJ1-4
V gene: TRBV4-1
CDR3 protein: CASSRIVGEKLFF
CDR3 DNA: TGCGCCAGCAGCCGGATTGTAGGGGAAAAACTGTTTTTT

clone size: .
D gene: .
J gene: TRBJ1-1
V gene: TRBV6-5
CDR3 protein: CASRSLMNTEAFF
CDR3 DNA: TGTGCCAGCAGGTCTCTGATGAACACTGAAGCTTTCTTT

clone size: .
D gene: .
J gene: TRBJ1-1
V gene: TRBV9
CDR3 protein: CASSVAAGEVTEAFF
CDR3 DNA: TGTGCCAGCAGCGTAGCGGCAGGGGAGGTCACTGAAGCTTTCTTT

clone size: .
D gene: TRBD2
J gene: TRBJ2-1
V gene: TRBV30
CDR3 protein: CAWSPRGVEQFF
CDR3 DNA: TGTGCCTGGAGCCCTCGGGGGGTGGAGCAGTTCTTC

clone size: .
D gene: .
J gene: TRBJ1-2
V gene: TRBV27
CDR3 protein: CASSFVSGNYGYTF
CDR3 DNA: TGTGCCAGCAGTTTTGTATCGGGAAACTATGGCTACACCTTC

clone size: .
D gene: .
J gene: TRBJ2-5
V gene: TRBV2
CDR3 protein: CASSEVGTQYF
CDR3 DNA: TGTGCCAGCAGCGAAGTAGGGACCCAGTACTTC

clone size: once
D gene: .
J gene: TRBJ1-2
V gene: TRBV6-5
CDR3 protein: CASSKEANYGYTF
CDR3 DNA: TGTGCCAGCAGTAAAGAAGCTAACTATGGCTACACCTTC

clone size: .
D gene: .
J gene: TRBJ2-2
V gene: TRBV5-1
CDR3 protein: CASSPSTGNTGELFF
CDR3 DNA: TGCGCCAGCAGCCCTTCGACGGGGAACACCGGGGAGCTGTTTTTT

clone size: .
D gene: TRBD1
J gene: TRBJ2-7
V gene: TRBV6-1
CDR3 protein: CASSEQGTGEQYF
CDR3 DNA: TGTGCCAGCAGTGAACAGGGGACAGGCGAGCAGTACTTC

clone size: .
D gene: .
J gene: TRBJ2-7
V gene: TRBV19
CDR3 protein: CASSPYWLEPYEQYF
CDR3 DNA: TGTGCCAGTAGTCCCTACTGGCTAGAGCCCTACGAGCAGTACTTC